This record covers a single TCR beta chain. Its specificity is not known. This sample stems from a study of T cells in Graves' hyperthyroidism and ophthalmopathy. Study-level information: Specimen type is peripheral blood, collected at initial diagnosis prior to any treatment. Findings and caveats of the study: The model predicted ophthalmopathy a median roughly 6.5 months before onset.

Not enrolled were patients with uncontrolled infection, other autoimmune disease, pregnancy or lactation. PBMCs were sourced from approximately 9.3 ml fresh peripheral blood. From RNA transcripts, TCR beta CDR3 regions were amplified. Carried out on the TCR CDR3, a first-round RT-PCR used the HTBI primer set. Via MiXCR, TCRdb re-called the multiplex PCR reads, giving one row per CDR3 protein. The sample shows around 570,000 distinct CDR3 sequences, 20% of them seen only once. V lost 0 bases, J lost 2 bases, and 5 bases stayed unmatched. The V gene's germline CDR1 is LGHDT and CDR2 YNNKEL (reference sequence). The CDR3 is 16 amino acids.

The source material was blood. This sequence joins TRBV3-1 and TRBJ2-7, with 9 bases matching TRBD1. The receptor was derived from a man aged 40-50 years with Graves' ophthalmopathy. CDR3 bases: TGTGCCAGCAGCCAAGAAGGATGGACAGGGGCCTACGAGCAGTACTTC. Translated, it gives CASSQEGWTGAYEQYF.